These 15 T cell receptor beta chains were all obtained from the same sample, sequenced in a study of CD8+ T cells in alopecia areata. Noted treatment: oral pan-JAK inhibitor, 5-10 mg twice daily. Extracted from the samples, RNA was reverse transcribed into cDNA to serve as the sequencing template. Sequenced by immunoSEQ multiplex PCR; TCRdb stores in-frame clones only, minus some. The sample has roughly 200,000 clones; 50% to 65% are singletons. The source material was CD8+ T cells sorted from blood, sampled at week 24, from a patient treated with tofacitinib. The origin of the receptors is a human donor with alopecia areata.

The chain employs TRBV4-3 and TRBJ1-1, with a possible D match to TRBD1 (6 bases). From germline, CDR1 is LGHNA and CDR2 YSLEER. This CDR3 region has 13 residues. V dropped 4 bases and J dropped 4 bases, with 10 bases sitting between them. The CDR3 DNA sequence: TGCGCCAGCAGCCTTAGCAGGGGCACTGAAGCTTTCTTT. This gives the protein CASSLSRGTEAFF.

This chain connects TRBV9 to TRBJ2-7, with 7 positions matching TRBD1. Trimming removed 3 bases from V and 0 bases from J; junction bases left unmatched: 6. Germline V gives CDR1 SGDLS, CDR2 YYNGEE. The CDR3 runs to 15 residues. In DNA, the CDR3 is TGTGCCAGCAGCGGTGCCGGGACAGACTCCTACGAGCAGTACTTC. Translation: CASSGAGTDSYEQYF.

This rearrangement joins TRBV19 to TRBJ1-5; TRBD1 matches at 8 bases. The V segment lost 7 bases and the J segment 4 bases; nucleotides outside the gene matches: 9. Germline assignment: CDR1 LNHDA and CDR2 SQIVND (reference sequence). The CDR3 has 15 residues. The CDR3 DNA is TGTGCCAGTACGACAGGGGAGGCGGTTAATCAGCCCCAGCATTTT. Protein product: CASTTGEAVNQPQHF.

The rearrangement links TRBV7-8 to TRBJ2-1; weak D call: TRBD1 (5 bases). V was pared by 5 bases and J by 3 bases, with 14 bases between. The germline CDR1 and CDR2 sequences are SGHVS and FQNEAQ. The CDR3 is made up of 15 amino acids. The CDR3 DNA reads as TGTGCCAGCAGCCCGGACATGGTGAACTACAATGAGCAGTTCTTC. Encoded protein: CASSPDMVNYNEQFF. The full variable domain, with the rest looked up from reference TRBV7-8 and TRBJ2-1, is GAGVSQSPRYKVAKRGQDVALRCDPISGHVSLFWYQQALGQGPEFLTYFQNEAQLDKSGLPSDRFFAERPEGSVSTLKIQRTQQEDSAVYLCASSPDMVNYNEQFFGPGTRLTVL.

The chain carries TRBV4-3 and TRBJ2-1, with D perhaps given as TRBD1 or TRBD2 (6 bases each). The germline V gene has CDR1 LGHNA and CDR2 YSLEER. The CDR3 spans 16 residues. Trimming pared 1 base from V and 3 bases from J, leaving 13 bases between. The chain's CDR3 is CASSQGPGADYNEQFF. CDR3 DNA: TGCGCCAGCAGCCAAGGGCCGGGGGCCGACTACAATGAGCAGTTCTTC.

The chain employs TRBV7-2 and TRBJ2-7; TRBD1 might be the D (5 bases). Germline V gene data show CDR1 as SGHTA and CDR2 as FQGNSA. V lost 1 base, J lost 3 bases, and 7 bases lay in between. The CDR3 has 13 residues. CDR3: CASSLVDSYEQYF. The CDR3 coding sequence is TGTGCCAGCAGCTTAGTAGACAGCTACGAGCAGTACTTC.

This chain connects TRBV30 to TRBJ2-7; 8 positions agree with TRBD2. The CDR3 length is 14 residues. Germline V lookup: CDR1 GTSNPN, CDR2 SVGIG (reference sequence). The J segment lost 6 bases and the V segment lost 3 bases, leaving 10 bases of the junction unmatched. The DNA for the CDR3 is TGTGCCTGGAGCACCGGGAGGGGATCCCGCGAGCAGTACTTC. Residues: CAWSTGRGSREQYF.

A few counts support this clone. The chain employs TRBV10-3 and TRBJ2-7, with no clear D. The CDR3 contains 12 residues. V shed 6 bases and J shed 5 bases, with 11 bases lying between them. From germline, CDR1 is ENHRY and CDR2 SYGVKD. The CDR3 DNA reads TGTGCCATCAGACACGGCGATGACGAGCAGTACTTC. This encodes CAIRHGDDEQYF.

This clone was detected once. The chain links TRBV29-1 to TRBJ1-2; 7 bases match TRBD1. V gave up 6 bases and J gave up 8 bases; unmatched junction bases: 6. The length of the CDR3 is 11 residues. Germline values: CDR1 SQVTM, CDR2 ANQGSEA. CDR3 coding DNA: TGCAGCGTGGTGGCAGGGGGAGGCTACACCTTC. Its protein product is CSVVAGGGYTF. The full variable domain, completed using reference TRBV29-1 and TRBJ1-2, is SAVISQKPSRDICQRGTSLTIQCQVDSQVTMMFWYRQQPGQSLTLIATANQGSEATYESGFVIDKFPISRPNLTFSTLTVSNMSPEDSSIYLCSVVAGGGYTFGSGTRLTVV.

J is TRBJ2-7 and V is TRBV13; possibly TRBD2 for D (5 bases). Trimming removed 3 bases from V and 2 bases from J, with 8 bases in between. CDR1 is PRHDT and CDR2 is FYEKMQ in the germline V gene (reference sequence). CDR3 length: 13 amino acids. CDR3 sequence: CASSFGDTYEQYF. The DNA for the CDR3 is TGTGCCAGCAGCTTCGGGGATACCTACGAGCAGTACTTC.

The CDR3 loop is CASSQDTRVDGELFF. Here the CDR3 DNA reads TGCGCCAGCAGCCAAGATACCAGGGTTGACGGGGAGCTGTTTTTT. The rearrangement joins TRBV4-3 to TRBJ2-2; the D gene is possibly TRBD1 (5 bases). Per germline, CDR1 LGHNA and CDR2 YSLEER. The V end was cut by 0 bases, the J end by 7 bases, with 12 bases between. The CDR3 extends over 15 amino acids.

The rearrangement uses TRBV5-1 and TRBJ1-1; D is unclear. The CDR3 runs 13 residues. Germline V lookup: CDR1 SGHRS, CDR2 YFSETQ. Trimming took 0 bases from V and 4 from J, leaving 7 bases between them. CDR3 residues: CASSLAKGTEAFF. The CDR3 DNA is TGCGCCAGCAGCTTGGCAAAGGGCACTGAAGCTTTCTTT.

Details on this clone: Additional DNA sequences in this sample encode the identical CDR3. V is TRBV27 and J is TRBJ1-1; unclear D gene. The CDR3 is 11 amino acids. CDR1 is MNHEY, CDR2 SMNVEV, per germline (reference sequence). V lost 4 bases, J lost 5 bases, and 5 bases lay in between. CDR3: CASSWGTEAFF. The CDR3 DNA reads as TGTGCCAGCAGTTGGGGAACTGAAGCTTTCTTT.

The genes are TRBV9 and TRBJ1-6; a possible D gene is TRBD1 (5 bases). The V and J ends lost 0 bases and 9 bases respectively, with 7 bases between them. Germline CDR1 SGDLS, CDR2 YYNGEE. This CDR3 spans 13 amino acids. CDR3 sequence (DNA): TGTGCCAGCAGCGTAGGGGGGTCTTCACCCCTCCACTTT. It translates to CASSVGGSSPLHF.

This sequence joins TRBV25-1 and TRBJ1-2; no clear D. The CDR3 has 13 amino acids. V was trimmed by 5 bases and J by 4 bases, leaving 11 bases between them. Germline CDR1 and CDR2: MGHDK and SYGVNS. Here the CDR3 reads CASSSHTTYGYTF. The CDR3 DNA sequence: TGTGCCAGCAGTTCACACACGACCTATGGCTACACCTTC.